The 26 T cell receptor beta chains below come from one sample, sequenced in a study of cytomegalovirus exposure and HLA in healthy donors. 60 Vbeta and 13 Jbeta primers were used in PCR. Some clones are missing from TCRdb's copy, which holds only in-frame ones; the method was immunoSEQ multiplex PCR. The sample records about 140,000 clones, 66% being singletons. The material sequenced was PBMCs. The receptors were gathered from a human donor in good health.

This chain links TRBV9 with TRBJ2-1; 7 bases match TRBD2. This CDR3 is built from 16 residues. Germline V CDR1 and CDR2: SGDLS, YYNGEE. The V gene end was trimmed by 4 bases and the J gene end by 0 bases; junction bases not matched to a gene: 7. The CDR3 region is CASSPPSGGSYNEQFF. Written as DNA, the CDR3 is TGTGCCAGCAGCCCTCCTAGCGGCGGCTCCTACAATGAGCAGTTCTTC.

This chain uses TRBV4-2 with TRBJ1-6; TRBD1 matches 7 bases. The CDR3 is made up of 15 amino acids. V was clipped by 0 bases and J by 7 bases; unmatched bases: 3. Germline V gene lookup returns CDR1 LGHNA and CDR2 YNFKEQ. The CDR3 spells CASSQDEQGNSPLHF. The CDR3 DNA reads as TGTGCCAGCAGCCAAGATGAACAGGGGAATTCACCCCTCCACTTT.

The chain couples TRBV27 to TRBJ1-5; D is uncertain. V lost 4 bases, J lost 4 bases, and 5 bases lay in between. This CDR3 is built from 12 residues. Looked up from germline, CDR1 is MNHEY and CDR2 is SMNVEV (reference sequence). CDR3 region: CASSYLNQPQHF. The CDR3 region has the DNA TGTGCCAGCAGTTATCTGAATCAGCCCCAGCATTTT.

This clone was seen a few times. The chain joins TRBV2 to TRBJ1-2; 9 positions match TRBD1. Germline V gene data show CDR1 as SNHLY and CDR2 as FYNNEI. This CDR3 is 12 amino acids long. V gave up 6 bases and J gave up 6 bases; unmatched junction bases: 2. The CDR3 region is CASSRTGDGYTF. The CDR3 nucleotides are TGTGCCAGCAGCAGGACAGGGGATGGCTACACCTTC. The entire variable domain, with the rest obtained from reference TRBV2 and TRBJ1-2, is as follows: EPEVTQTPSHQVTQMGQEVILRCVPISNHLYFYWYRQILGQKVEFLVSFYNNEISEKSEIFDDQFSVERPDGSNFTLKIRSTKLEDSAMYFCASSRTGDGYTFGSGTRLTVV.

The V and J genes are TRBV15 and TRBJ2-3; 7 positions agree with TRBD2. Trimming at V came to 1 base and at J to 0 bases, leaving 4 bases not matched to a gene. The CDR3 loop spans 16 amino acids. In germline, CDR1 is LNHNV, CDR2 YYDKDF (reference sequence). CDR3 sequence reads: CATSRGAGASTDTQYF. CDR3 nucleotide sequence: TGTGCCACCAGCAGAGGTGCGGGAGCTAGCACAGATACGCAGTATTTT.

This chain uses TRBV21-1 with TRBJ2-5; whether TRBD1, the table's D call, matches the DNA was not checked. TRBV21-1 is a listed pseudogene. This CDR3 has 12 residues. The CDR3 loop reads CASRDRQETQYF. The CDR3, as DNA: TGTGCCAGCAGGGACAGGCAAGAGACCCAGTACTTC.

This chain connects TRBV7-2 to TRBJ2-7; 9 bases are a match to TRBD2. The CDR3 extends over 16 amino acids. In germline, CDR1 is SGHTA, CDR2 FQGNSA. With V trimmed by 4 bases and J by 1 base, 8 bases remained unmatched. The CDR3 DNA reads as TGTGCCAGCAGCTCTCCCGCGGGGGGGGGATCCTACGAGCAGTACTTC. Translating gives CASSSPAGGGSYEQYF.

The chain employs TRBV11-3 and TRBJ1-1; D not certain. Germline V gene data show CDR1 as SGHNT and CDR2 as YENEEA. This CDR3 is 13 amino acids long. The V end lost 5 bases, the J end lost 3 bases, and 10 bases lay between the germline ends. DNA of the CDR3: TGTGCCAGCAGCCCTTCGTCGGACACTGAAGCTTTCTTT. Residues: CASSPSSDTEAFF.

This clone was recorded only once. The gene calls are TRBV5-1 and TRBJ2-5, with TRBD1 as a possible D gene (6 bases). Trimming pared 5 bases from V and 2 bases from J, leaving 13 bases between. This CDR3 has 14 amino acids. Germline V gene lookup returns CDR1 SGHRS and CDR2 YFSETQ. CDR3 residues: CASSYGTFQETQYF. The CDR3 DNA reads TGCGCCAGCAGTTACGGGACATTTCAAGAGACCCAGTACTTC. Together with reference TRBV5-1 and TRBJ2-5, the CDR3 gives the full variable domain: KAGVTQTPRYLIKTRGQQVTLSCSPISGHRSVSWYQQTPGQGLQFLFEYFSETQRNKGNFPGRFSGRQFSNSRSEMNVSTLELGDSALYLCASSYGTFQETQYFGPGTRLLVL.

This clone appeared once. Distinct nucleotide sequences in the sample also encode this CDR3. V gene TRBV2 combines with J gene TRBJ2-5; possibly TRBD1 for D (6 bases). The ends were cut back, 6 bases at V and 4 bases at J, with 12 bases in the middle. The CDR3 is 13 amino acids. The germline V gene has CDR1 SNHLY and CDR2 FYNNEI. This chain's CDR3 is CASSRTRGETQYF. CDR3 coding DNA: TGTGCCAGCAGCCGGACCAGGGGAGAGACCCAGTACTTC.

The rearrangement uses TRBV27 and TRBJ2-7; possibly TRBD1 for D (5 bases). Germline CDR1 reads MNHEY; CDR2 reads SMNVEV (reference sequence). The CDR3 contains 15 residues. Between the trimmed V and J ends, which lost 2 bases and 2 bases, there was a span of 13 bases. The CDR3 loop reads CASSLIAGPTYEQYF. For the CDR3, the DNA is TGTGCCAGCAGTTTAATTGCAGGGCCGACCTACGAGCAGTACTTC.

The chain joins TRBV11-2 to TRBJ1-4; D may be TRBD1 (5 bases). V gave up 5 bases and J gave up 5 bases, with 15 bases separating them. The CDR3 covers 15 residues. Germline loops: CDR1 SGHAT, CDR2 FQNNGV. Here the CDR3 DNA reads TGTGCCAGCAGCCTCGGTGTAGGGGCGAATGAAAAACTGTTTTTT. Its protein product is CASSLGVGANEKLFF.

This clone was seen more than once but under ten times. The gene calls are TRBV7-8 and TRBJ1-3; 7 nucleotides match TRBD1. Germline V gives CDR1 SGHVS, CDR2 FQNEAQ. V lost 2 bases, J lost 0 bases, and 1 base stayed unmatched. The CDR3 has 15 amino acids. CDR3 loop: CASSLSGGSGNTIYF. DNA of the CDR3: TGTGCCAGCAGCTTATCAGGGGGCTCTGGAAACACCATATATTTT.

The chain has TRBV27 and TRBJ2-1, with a weak D call TRBD2 (5 bases). This CDR3 has 14 residues. Germline V gene lookup returns CDR1 MNHEY and CDR2 SMNVEV (reference sequence). Trimming pared 6 bases from V and 4 bases from J, leaving 13 bases between. The CDR3 DNA is TGTGCCAGCAGCCAGGACTTCGATTACAATGAGCAGTTCTTC. Residues: CASSQDFDYNEQFF.

V is TRBV18 and J is TRBJ2-7; D may be TRBD2 (5 bases). The germline V and J ends were trimmed by 4 bases and 5 bases, with 15 bases remaining between them. CDR1 and CDR2 from the germline V gene are KGHSH and LQKENI. This CDR3 is 14 amino acids long. In DNA form, the CDR3 reads TGTGCCAGCTCACTCGAGACTACCATTAACGAGCAGTACTTC. This encodes CASSLETTINEQYF.

The rearrangement uses TRBV13 and TRBJ2-1; 9 bases are shared with TRBD1. The germline V gene encodes CDR1 PRHDT and CDR2 FYEKMQ (reference sequence). The ends lost 6 bases at V and 3 bases at J; junction bases unmatched: 12. CDR3 length equals 17 residues. CDR3 sequence reads: CASSYYLTGGYYNEQFF. CDR3 sequence (DNA): TGTGCCAGCAGTTACTACCTCACAGGGGGCTACTACAATGAGCAGTTCTTC. Drawing the rest from reference TRBV13 and TRBJ2-1, the complete variable domain is AAGVIQSPRHLIKEKRETATLKCYPIPRHDTVYWYQQGPGQDPQFLISFYEKMQSDKGSIPDRFSAQQFSDYHSELNMSSLELGDSALYFCASSYYLTGGYYNEQFFGPGTRLTVL.

The chain uses TRBV6-5 and TRBJ2-7, with a tentative D call TRBD2 (6 bases). The CDR3 spans 14 residues. From germline, CDR1 is MNHEY and CDR2 SVGAGI. Trimming left V 7 bases short and J 1 base short, with 14 bases between. The CDR3 nucleotides read TGTGCCAGCACTTCCGGGACTGAATCCTACGAGCAGTACTTC. It translates to CASTSGTESYEQYF.

This sequence joins TRBV7-8 and TRBJ2-1; TRBD2 might be the D (6 bases). CDR1 is SGHVS, CDR2 FQNEAQ, per germline. The ends were cut back, 5 bases at V and 3 bases at J, with 20 bases in the middle. The CDR3 is made up of 17 amino acids. The CDR3 sequence: CASSSDNVGLYYNEQFF. CDR3 DNA sequence: TGTGCCAGCAGCAGCGATAATGTGGGACTTTACTACAATGAGCAGTTCTTC.

The V call is TRBV4-3, the J call TRBJ1-2; D gene unclear. Germline values: CDR1 LGHNA, CDR2 YSLEER. V gave up 3 bases and J gave up 8 bases, with 7 bases separating them. This CDR3 contains 11 residues. CDR3 nucleotides: TGCGCCAGCAGCCATCTGTTCGGCTACACCTTC. Its translation: CASSHLFGYTF.

J is TRBJ2-5 and V is TRBV28; D uncertain. The CDR3 totals 12 residues. Between the trimmed V and J ends, which lost 5 bases and 7 bases, there was a span of 11 bases. CDR1 MDHEN and CDR2 SYDVKM come from the germline V gene. This chain's CDR3 is CASSANSWTQYF. DNA for the CDR3: TGTGCCAGCAGTGCTAACAGTTGGACCCAGTACTTC.

The chain is built from TRBV11-2 and TRBJ2-7, with TRBD1 matching 9 bases. V was pared by 2 bases and J by 2 bases, with 4 bases of the junction left unmatched. The CDR3 runs 15 residues. The germline CDR1 and CDR2 sequences are SGHAT and FQNNGV. Here the CDR3 reads CASSLRQGGTYEQYF. CDR3 DNA sequence: TGTGCCAGCAGCTTACGACAGGGGGGGACCTACGAGCAGTACTTC.

This clone came up once. The rearrangement uses TRBV9 and TRBJ2-7; TRBD2 aligns across 9 bases. Germline V gene lookup returns CDR1 SGDLS and CDR2 YYNGEE. J gave up 3 bases and V 0 bases, and 7 bases lay outside the gene matches. CDR3 length: 16 residues. DNA of the CDR3: TGTGCCAGCAGCGTAGGATCCGCTAGCGGGATCTACGAGCAGTACTTC. Its translation: CASSVGSASGIYEQYF.

The chain couples TRBV2 to TRBJ1-3, with 7 nucleotides matching TRBD1. CDR3 length: 15 amino acids. J gave up 0 bases and V 7 bases, and 6 bases lay outside the gene matches. The germline V gene encodes CDR1 SNHLY and CDR2 FYNNEI. Written as DNA, the CDR3 is TGTGCCAGCAAGGACAGGAGGAACTCTGGAAACACCATATATTTT. This encodes CASKDRRNSGNTIYF.

J is TRBJ2-7 and V is TRBV2; tentatively, D is TRBD1 (6 bases). V gave up 3 bases and J gave up 10 bases, with 16 bases separating them. Germline V CDR1 and CDR2: SNHLY, FYNNEI. The CDR3 spans 13 residues. CDR3: CASSDRGSYAQYF. The CDR3 coding sequence is TGTGCCAGCAGTGACAGGGGATCCTACGCCCAGTACTTC.

The J gene is TRBJ2-1, the V gene TRBV27; 8 bases match TRBD2. The J segment lost 13 bases and the V segment lost 3 bases, leaving 5 bases of the junction unmatched. This CDR3 contains 12 residues. Germline V CDR1 and CDR2: MNHEY, SMNVEV (reference sequence). CDR3: CASSFLAGFQFF. CDR3 DNA sequence: TGTGCCAGCAGTTTTCTAGCGGGCTTTCAGTTCTTC.

The chain is built from TRBV27 and TRBJ2-5, with TRBD2 matching over 14 bases. J was trimmed by 4 bases and V by 4 bases; bases with no gene match: 5. This CDR3 is 16 amino acids long. Germline CDR1 and CDR2: MNHEY and SMNVEV (reference sequence). The CDR3 reads CASSSPGLAGVETQYF. For the CDR3, the DNA is TGTGCCAGCAGTTCCCCGGGACTAGCGGGAGTAGAGACCCAGTACTTC.